A selection of T cell receptor beta chains follows, all from one sample in a study of regulatory T cells in long-lasting Graves disease. In TCRdb, the multiplex PCR reads were re-called with MiXCR into one record per CDR3 protein. The sample includes about 450,000 distinct CDR3 sequences, around 15% seen only once; the top ten take roughly 18%. These data also featured in a second study, about T cells in Graves' hyperthyroidism and ophthalmopathy.

Sequenced material: peripheral blood mononuclear cells (PBMCs), taken at new diagnosis, from a patient treated with antithyroid drugs. These receptors all stem from a woman aged 45 to 65 with Graves disease. Each CDR3 is given with its conserved first and last residue. D genes are given only for firm matches. Only some rows state a clone size, as once, few, many or a class for expanded clones.

many	TRBJ2-7	-	TRBV12-3/TRBV12-4	CASTLMGRGCEQYF	TGTGCCAGCACTCTGATGGGTAGGGGCTGCGAGCAGTACTTC
few	TRBJ2-7	-	TRBV5-1	CASSRESPLPQYF	TGCGCCAGCAGCCGGGAATCCCCCCTCCCTCAGTACTTC
many	TRBJ1-2	-	TRBV28	CASIAGASTIDGYTF	TGTGCCAGCATCGCGGGGGCTAGCACCATCGATGGCTACACCTTC
many	TRBJ2-1	TRBD2	TRBV28	CASSLGREGDEQFF	TGTGCCAGCAGTTTGGGGCGGGAGGGCGATGAGCAGTTCTTC
few	TRBJ2-5	-	TRBV19	CASSIAEETQYF	TGTGCCAGTAGTATCGCTGAGGAGACCCAGTACTTC
many	TRBJ2-3	-	TRBV6-2/TRBV6-3	CASSYSNWDSSTDTQYF	TGTGCCAGCAGTTACTCGAACTGGGACTCCTCCACAGATACGCAGTATTTT
many	TRBJ2-7	-	TRBV13	CASSRTDTGEQYF	TGTGCCAGCAGCCGGACGGATACGGGCGAGCAGTACTTC
few	TRBJ2-1	TRBD2	TRBV7-2	CASSWTSGAYNEQFF	TGTGCCAGCAGCTGGACTAGCGGGGCTTACAATGAGCAGTTCTTC
many	TRBJ1-1	-	TRBV3-1	CASSLFARDTEAFF	TGTGCCAGCAGCCTCTTTGCCAGGGACACTGAAGCTTTCTTT
many	TRBJ1-6	TRBD1	TRBV2	CASSELGTDNSPLHF	TGTGCCAGCAGTGAGCTCGGGACAGATAATTCACCCCTCCACTTT
-	TRBJ2-3	TRBD1	TRBV4-1	CASSQDLHRGRSDTQYF	TGCGCCAGCAGCCAAGATTTACACAGGGGTAGATCAGATACGCAGTATTTT
many	TRBJ1-1	-	TRBV3-1	CASSQAGYSKAEAFF	TGTGCCAGCAGCCAAGCTGGTTATTCGAAAGCTGAAGCTTTCTTT
-	TRBJ2-7	-	TRBV19	CASALTLGENYEQYF	TGTGCCAGTGCCCTAACTCTCGGGGAGAACTACGAGCAGTACTTC
-	TRBJ1-6	TRBD1	TRBV27	CASRTAGGLPPLHF	TGTGCCAGCCGAACCGCAGGGGGGTTACCACCCCTCCACTTT
many	TRBJ2-1	TRBD2	TRBV7-8	CASSSIAGYNEQFF	TGTGCCAGCAGCTCGATAGCGGGATACAATGAGCAGTTCTTC
-	TRBJ2-7	-	TRBV19	CASSMLDRTYEQYF	TGTGCCAGTAGTATGTTGGACAGAACCTACGAGCAGTACTTC
many	TRBJ1-1	-	TRBV28	CASRQISPVTEAFF	TGTGCCAGCAGACAGATAAGTCCGGTTACTGAAGCTTTCTTT
many	TRBJ2-3	-	TRBV5-1	CASSRLLSADTQYF	TGCGCCAGCAGCCGCCTCCTTTCGGCAGATACGCAGTATTTT
-	TRBJ1-2	-	TRBV2	CASVTQAGTNYGYTF	TGTGCCAGCGTAACCCAGGCAGGGACAAACTATGGCTACACCTTC
-	TRBJ1-2	TRBD1	TRBV29-1	CSVEDFVGTGSLTNYGYTF	TGCAGCGTTGAAGATTTTGTCGGGACAGGGTCCTTAACTAACTATGGCTACACCTTC
many	TRBJ1-2	TRBD1	TRBV5-1	CASSPDRGLTGYTF	TGCGCCAGCAGCCCGGACAGGGGGCTTACTGGCTACACCTTC
many	TRBJ2-5	-	TRBV6-5	CASSSRPREETQYF	TGTGCCAGCAGTTCCCGGCCGAGGGAAGAGACCCAGTACTTC
-	TRBJ2-7	-	TRBV4-1	CASSTRDGSNEQYF	TGCGCCAGCAGCACCCGGGACGGGTCCAATGAGCAGTACTTC
-	TRBJ1-2	-	TRBV2	CASSKVLVDSGGYTF	TGTGCCAGCTCCAAGGTTTTGGTTGACTCAGGGGGCTACACCTTC
-	TRBJ2-4	TRBD1	TRBV12-3/TRBV12-4	CASSARTGAAKNIQYF	TGTGCCAGCAGTGCCCGGACAGGTGCGGCCAAAAACATTCAGTACTTC
many	TRBJ2-7	-	TRBV7-2	CASSLSDWDYEQYF	TGTGCCAGCAGCCTTAGTGACTGGGACTACGAGCAGTACTTC
once	TRBJ2-5	TRBD2	TRBV9	CANSANSGSQETQYF	TGTGCCAACAGCGCCAATAGCGGGTCACAAGAGACCCAGTACTTC
many	TRBJ2-7	TRBD1	TRBV10-3	CAISESMDRGHEQYF	TGTGCCATCAGTGAGTCGATGGACAGGGGCCACGAGCAGTACTTC
many	TRBJ1-2	-	TRBV2	CARRTELNYGYTF	TGTGCCAGACGGACAGAACTTAACTATGGCTACACCTTC
-	TRBJ1-1	-	TRBV19	CATHSFATEAFF	TGTGCCACCCACTCTTTTGCCACTGAAGCTTTCTTT
-	TRBJ2-7	-	TRBV6-4	CASSEAAANYEQYF	TGTGCCAGCAGTGAAGCGGCCGCTAACTACGAGCAGTACTTC
-	TRBJ2-2	TRBD1	TRBV20-1	CSARDIGTGGSGELFF	TGCAGTGCTAGAGATATTGGGACAGGGGGTTCCGGGGAGCTGTTTTTT